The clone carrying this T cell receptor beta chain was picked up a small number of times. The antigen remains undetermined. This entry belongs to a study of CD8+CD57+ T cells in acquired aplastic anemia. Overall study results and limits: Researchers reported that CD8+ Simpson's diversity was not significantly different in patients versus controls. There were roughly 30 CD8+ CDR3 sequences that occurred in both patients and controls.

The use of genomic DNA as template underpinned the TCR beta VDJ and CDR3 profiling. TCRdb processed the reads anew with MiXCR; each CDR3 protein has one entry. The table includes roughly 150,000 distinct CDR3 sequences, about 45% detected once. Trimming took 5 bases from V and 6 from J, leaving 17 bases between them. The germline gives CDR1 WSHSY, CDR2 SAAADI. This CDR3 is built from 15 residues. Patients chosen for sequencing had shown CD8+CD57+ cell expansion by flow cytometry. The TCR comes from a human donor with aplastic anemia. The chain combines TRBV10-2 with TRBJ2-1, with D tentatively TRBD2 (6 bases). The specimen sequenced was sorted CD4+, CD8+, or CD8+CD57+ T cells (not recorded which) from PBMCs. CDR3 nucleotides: TGCGCCAGCAGTATCCGCCCTGGGACTCCCAATGAGCAGTTCTTC. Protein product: CASSIRPGTPNEQFF.